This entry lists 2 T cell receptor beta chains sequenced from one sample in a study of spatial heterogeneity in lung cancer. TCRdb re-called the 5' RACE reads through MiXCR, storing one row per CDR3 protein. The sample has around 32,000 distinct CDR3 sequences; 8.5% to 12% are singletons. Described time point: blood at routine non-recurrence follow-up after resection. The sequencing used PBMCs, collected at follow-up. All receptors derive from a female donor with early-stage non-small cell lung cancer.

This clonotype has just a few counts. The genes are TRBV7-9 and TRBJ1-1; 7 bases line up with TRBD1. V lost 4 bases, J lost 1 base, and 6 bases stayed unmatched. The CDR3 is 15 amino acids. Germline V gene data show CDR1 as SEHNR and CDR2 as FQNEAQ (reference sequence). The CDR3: CASSSHRDRNTEAFF. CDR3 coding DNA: TGTGCCAGCAGCTCCCATCGGGACAGGAACACTGAAGCTTTCTTT.

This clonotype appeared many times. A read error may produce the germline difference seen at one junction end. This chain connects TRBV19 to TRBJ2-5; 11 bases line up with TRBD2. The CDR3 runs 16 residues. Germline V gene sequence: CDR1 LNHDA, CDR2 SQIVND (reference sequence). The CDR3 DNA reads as TGTGCCAGTAGGATAGCGGGGGGGCTCCCCCAAGAGACCCAGTACTTC. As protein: CASRIAGGLPQETQYF.